The 30 T cell receptor beta chains below come from one sample, sequenced in a study of spatial heterogeneity in lung cancer. Each CDR3 protein gets one entry after TCRdb re-called the 5' RACE reads with MiXCR. The data show approximately 9,600 distinct CDR3 sequences, approximately 8% seen once. Time point specified: sample taken at primary tumor resection. Their target antigens are unknown. Study observations and caveats: Intratumoral expanded alpha and beta TCR counts were found to track tumor mutation counts.

The sample was lung tumor tissue, taken at surgery. The origin of the receptors is a male donor with early-stage non-small cell lung cancer.

Many counts were recorded for this clonotype. The chain combines TRBV6-5 with TRBJ1-2; the D is unclear. Germline CDR1 and CDR2: MNHEY and SVGAGI. V lost 7 bases and J lost 8, with 14 bases in between. The CDR3 length is 12 residues. The CDR3 DNA reads TGTGCCAGCAAGTTACGGTTTGGGGGCTACACCTTC. Protein sequence: CASKLRFGGYTF.

This clonotype was observed many times. The chain combines TRBV30 with TRBJ2-4, with a weak D call TRBD2 (5 bases). CDR1 and CDR2 (germline): GTSNPN, SVGIG (reference sequence). V was clipped by 2 bases and J by 3 bases, with 17 bases between them. The CDR3 has 16 amino acids. Here the CDR3 DNA reads TGTGCCTGGAGTCCTTCGGGATATGATGGCAAAAACATTCAGTACTTC. This encodes CAWSPSGYDGKNIQYF. The entire variable domain, with the rest obtained from reference TRBV30 and TRBJ2-4, is as follows: SQTIHQWPATLVQPVGSPLSLECTVEGTSNPNLYWYRQAAGRGLQLLFYSVGIGQISSEVPQNLSASRPQDRQFILSSKKLLLSDSGFYLCAWSPSGYDGKNIQYFGAGTRLSVL.

The chain carries TRBV27 and TRBJ2-5; a possible D gene is TRBD1 (6 bases). CDR1 and CDR2 (germline): MNHEY, SMNVEV (reference sequence). V lost 6 bases and J lost 5, with 10 bases in between. The CDR3 runs 12 residues. The DNA for the CDR3 is TGTGCCAGCAGCCAAAGGGGGGAGACCCAGTACTTC. Amino acids: CASSQRGETQYF.

CDR3 region: CSARDGTANYGYTF. The CDR3 region has the DNA TGCAGTGCTAGAGATGGGACCGCTAACTATGGCTACACCTTC. J is TRBJ1-2 and V is TRBV20-1, with D possibly TRBD1 on 5 matching bases. Trimming removed 0 bases at V and 0 bases at J, with 8 bases between. CDR1 and CDR2 (germline): DFQATT, SNEGSKA (reference sequence). The CDR3 runs 14 residues.

This clonotype has only a few counts. J is TRBJ1-5 and V is TRBV6-2 or TRBV6-3, with D unclear. Looked up from germline, CDR1 is MNHEY and CDR2 is SVGEGT. This CDR3 region has 14 residues. Trimming shortened V by 2 bases and J by 0 bases, and 5 bases separated the two germline ends. The CDR3 nucleotides read TGTGCCAGCAGTTACGGATATAGCAATCAGCCCCAGCATTTT. As protein: CASSYGYSNQPQHF.

In its sample, this clonotype was seen many times. The chain joins TRBV19 to TRBJ2-1; maybe TRBD1 (6 bases). This CDR3 is built from 13 residues. Germline V gene sequence: CDR1 LNHDA, CDR2 SQIVND (reference sequence). V lost 5 bases to trimming and J lost 4 bases, with 9 bases between them. DNA of the CDR3: TGTGCCAGTAGTGTGGGGACATACAATGAGCAGTTCTTC. It encodes CASSVGTYNEQFF.

This clonotype was observed many times. The rearrangement uses TRBV3-1 and TRBJ2-1; D call uncertain. CDR3 length: 16 residues. V dropped 2 bases and J dropped 0 bases, with 11 bases sitting between them. Germline V gene sequence: CDR1 LGHDT, CDR2 YNNKEL (reference sequence). The DNA for the CDR3 is TGTGCCAGCAGCCAAACCAGGTCGAGCTCCTACAATGAGCAGTTCTTC. It is translated as CASSQTRSSSYNEQFF.

The chain employs TRBV29-1 and TRBJ1-2; tentatively, D is TRBD1 (5 bases). This CDR3 contains 12 residues. In germline, CDR1 is SQVTM, CDR2 ANQGSEA. The germline V and J ends were trimmed by 8 bases and 4 bases, with 14 bases remaining between them. The CDR3 bases are TGCAGCACAACGGTGGGGACCTATGGCTACACCTTC. Its protein is CSTTVGTYGYTF.

The chain has TRBV4-3 and TRBJ2-1; the D is unclear. V lost 1 base and J 7 bases, leaving 8 bases between the germline ends. The germline V gene has CDR1 LGHNA and CDR2 YSLEER. The CDR3 covers 13 residues. The CDR3 region is CASSQGLGNEQFF. CDR3 bases: TGCGCCAGCAGCCAAGGACTTGGGAATGAGCAGTTCTTC.

This clonotype showed up many times. The chain recombines TRBV11-1 with TRBJ2-2, with 8 bases fitting TRBD2. This CDR3 comprises 15 residues. Trimming took 5 bases from V and 4 from J; bases not matched to a gene: 6. Looked up from germline, CDR1 is SGHAT and CDR2 is FQDESV (reference sequence). CDR3 loop: CASSAGTRSTGELFF. As DNA, the CDR3 is TGTGCCAGCAGCGCCGGGACTAGAAGCACCGGGGAGCTGTTTTTT. The variable domain in full, with the rest retrieved from reference TRBV11-1 and TRBJ2-2, is EAEVAQSPRYKITEKSQAVAFWCDPISGHATLYWYRQILGQGPELLVQFQDESVVDDSQLPKDRFSAERLKGVDSTLKIQPAELGDSAMYLCASSAGTRSTGELFFGEGSRLTVL.

In this sample, this clonotype is medium-sized (0.01 to 0.1%). The chain links TRBV24-1 to TRBJ1-2; 7 bases are a match to TRBD1. The CDR3 is 16 residues long. Germline values: CDR1 KGHDR, CDR2 SFDVKD. Trimming at V came to 3 bases and at J to 0 bases, leaving 6 bases not matched to a gene. This chain's CDR3 is CATSDRQGTANYGYTF. CDR3 in DNA: TGTGCCACCAGTGATCGACAGGGTACGGCTAACTATGGCTACACCTTC.

This clonotype was counted many times. The rearrangement uses TRBV18 and TRBJ2-5, with unresolved D. V shed 8 bases and J shed 1 base, with 11 bases lying between them. The germline gives CDR1 KGHSH, CDR2 LQKENI. The CDR3 covers 13 residues. CDR3 sequence: CASRGRTQETQYF. The CDR3 DNA reads TGTGCCAGCCGTGGACGGACCCAAGAGACCCAGTACTTC.

This clonotype was detected ten times or more. The V gene is TRBV20-1, the J gene TRBJ2-5; no firm D call. Per germline, CDR1 DFQATT and CDR2 SNEGSKA (reference sequence). CDR3 size: 14 residues. V was pared by 5 bases and J by 2 bases, with 15 bases between. For the CDR3, the DNA is TGCAGTGCTCTCTCCGCCGGCGGTCAAGAGACCCAGTACTTC. It encodes CSALSAGGQETQYF.

This clonotype was counted at least ten times. The chain couples TRBV7-6 to TRBJ2-2; D is perhaps TRBD1 (5 bases). CDR1 is SGHVS, CDR2 FNYEAQ, per germline. Trimming left V 2 bases short and J 7 bases short, with 5 bases between. The CDR3 runs 12 residues. The DNA for the CDR3 is TGTGCCAGCAGCTTACAGGGCGGGGAGCTGTTTTTT. It specifies CASSLQGGELFF. The full variable domain, rest sourced from reference TRBV7-6 and TRBJ2-2, is GAGVSQSPRYKVTKRGQDVALRCDPISGHVSLYWYRQALGQGPEFLTYFNYEAQQDKSGLPNDRFSAERPEGSISTLTIQRTEQRDSAMYRCASSLQGGELFFGEGSRLTVL.

The chain combines TRBV28 with TRBJ2-7; possibly TRBD1 for D (6 bases). The CDR3 contains 12 residues. V was shortened by 6 bases and J by 3 bases, with 9 bases between the two germline ends. CDR1 and CDR2 (germline): MDHEN, SYDVKM. The CDR3 region has the DNA TGTGCCAGCAGGGGGGCCTTCTACGAGCAGTACTTC. It specifies CASRGAFYEQYF.

This clonotype was counted many times. The chain carries TRBV20-1 and TRBJ2-3, with a weak D call TRBD2 (6 bases). Germline-derived CDR1 and CDR2 are DFQATT and SNEGSKA (reference sequence). Trimming pared 4 bases from V and 4 bases from J, leaving 15 bases between. The CDR3 spans 14 residues. The CDR3 DNA sequence: TGCAGTGCTAACTATGGCGGGACCCCAGATACGCAGTATTTT. Translated, it gives CSANYGGTPDTQYF.

This clonotype was counted many times. The chain couples TRBV5-1 to TRBJ2-7; no reliable D call. The germline CDR1 and CDR2 sequences are SGHRS and YFSETQ. This CDR3 has 14 amino acids. V was shortened by 0 bases and J by 0 bases, with 7 bases between the two germline ends. CDR3 region: CASSLGTFSYEQYF. The CDR3 DNA reads as TGCGCCAGCAGCTTGGGCACCTTCTCCTACGAGCAGTACTTC.

There are many counts of this clonotype. This rearrangement joins TRBV5-1 to TRBJ2-1; D is undetermined. Trimming shortened V by 4 bases and J by 3 bases, and 8 bases separated the two germline ends. The germline gives CDR1 SGHRS, CDR2 YFSETQ. This CDR3 has 13 amino acids. CDR3 nucleotide sequence: TGCGCCAGCAGCGGGATGGGCTACAATGAGCAGTTCTTC. It encodes CASSGMGYNEQFF.

This clonotype was seen at least ten times. The chain is built from TRBV20-1 and TRBJ1-1; D not resolved. CDR3 length: 12 amino acids. Looked up from germline, CDR1 is DFQATT and CDR2 is SNEGSKA (reference sequence). V lost 1 base to trimming and J lost 5 bases, with 8 bases between them. The CDR3 DNA reads TGCAGTGCTAGAGTTAAGCCGACTGAAGCTTTCTTT. It specifies CSARVKPTEAFF.

By sample fraction, this clonotype is medium-sized. This rearrangement joins TRBV28 to TRBJ1-1, with D maybe TRBD1 (5 bases). V gave up 1 base and J gave up 4 bases, with 16 bases separating them. CDR3 size: 16 residues. The germline CDR1 and CDR2 sequences are MDHEN and SYDVKM. The CDR3 DNA is TGTGCCAGCAGTTTATTATCGTTGGGAGGGGCCACTGAAGCTTTCTTT. It is translated as CASSLLSLGGATEAFF.

In its sample, this clonotype was seen a few times. The chain combines TRBV9 with TRBJ2-7, with 8 bases lining up with TRBD2. With 3 bases clipped from V and 0 bases from J, the junction kept 8 bases outside the gene matches. The CDR3 has 16 amino acids. Germline values: CDR1 SGDLS, CDR2 YYNGEE. The CDR3 spells CASSGQAGASSYEQYF. CDR3 nucleotides: TGTGCCAGCAGCGGTCAAGCGGGGGCGAGCTCCTACGAGCAGTACTTC.

The J gene is TRBJ2-7, the V gene TRBV2, with 11 bases that match TRBD1. Germline-derived CDR1 and CDR2 are SNHLY and FYNNEI. The CDR3 consists of 14 residues. V gave up 4 bases and J gave up 7 bases; unmatched junction bases: 6. In nucleotides, the CDR3 is TGTGCCAGCAGTGCCGGGACAGGGGGATATGAGCAGTACTTC. Its protein is CASSAGTGGYEQYF. Drawing the rest from reference TRBV2 and TRBJ2-7, the complete variable domain is EPEVTQTPSHQVTQMGQEVILRCVPISNHLYFYWYRQILGQKVEFLVSFYNNEISEKSEIFDDQFSVERPDGSNFTLKIRSTKLEDSAMYFCASSAGTGGYEQYFGPGTRLTVT.

This clonotype was detected ten times or more. The rearrangement joins TRBV3-1 to TRBJ2-5; D might be TRBD1 or TRBD2, each matching 7 bases. Germline V CDR1 and CDR2: LGHDT, YNNKEL (reference sequence). V was pared by 3 bases and J by 7 bases, with 15 bases between. This CDR3 is 14 amino acids long. The CDR3 DNA reads as TGTGCCAGCAGCCAGCACAGGGGAGGGGGGACCCAGTACTTC. This translates into CASSQHRGGGTQYF.

This clonotype has a count of ten or more. The chain recombines TRBV7-6 with TRBJ2-2, with D unclear. V was shortened by 5 bases and J by 5 bases, with 9 bases between the two germline ends. This CDR3 contains 13 residues. CDR1 SGHVS and CDR2 FNYEAQ come from the germline V gene. CDR3 protein: CASSVARTGELFF. Here the CDR3 DNA reads TGTGCCAGCAGCGTGGCCCGAACCGGGGAGCTGTTTTTT. The entire variable domain, with the rest obtained from reference TRBV7-6 and TRBJ2-2, is as follows: GAGVSQSPRYKVTKRGQDVALRCDPISGHVSLYWYRQALGQGPEFLTYFNYEAQQDKSGLPNDRFSAERPEGSISTLTIQRTEQRDSAMYRCASSVARTGELFFGEGSRLTVL.

This clonotype showed up just a few times. The chain employs TRBV19 and TRBJ2-2; maybe TRBD2 (5 bases). The length of the CDR3 is 17 residues. Trimming cost V 2 bases and J 0 bases, with 13 bases left between them. Germline V gene lookup returns CDR1 LNHDA and CDR2 SQIVND (reference sequence). DNA of the CDR3: TGTGCCAGTAGTATAATCGGTGCGGAGGCGAACACCGGGGAGCTGTTTTTT. It translates to CASSIIGAEANTGELFF. Full variable domain (missing parts from reference TRBV19 and TRBJ2-2): DGGITQSPKYLFRKEGQNVTLSCEQNLNHDAMYWYRQDPGQGLRLIYYSQIVNDFQKGDIAEGYSVSREKKESFPLTVTSAQKNPTAFYLCASSIIGAEANTGELFFGEGSRLTVL.

This clonotype was seen ten or more times. The chain carries TRBV10-3 and TRBJ2-2; TRBD2 might be the D (5 bases). Germline lookup yields CDR1 ENHRY and CDR2 SYGVKD. The V end lost 4 bases, the J end lost 11 bases, and 8 bases lay between the germline ends. CDR3 size: 11 residues. CDR3 loop: CAISAREELFF. CDR3 DNA sequence: TGTGCCATCAGTGCCCGGGAAGAGCTGTTTTTT.

Within the sample, this clonotype is medium-sized. The chain recombines TRBV19 with TRBJ2-7; 8 positions match TRBD2. CDR3 length equals 17 residues. CDR1 and CDR2 (germline): LNHDA, SQIVND (reference sequence). V lost 0 bases, J lost 0 bases, and 7 bases stayed unmatched. CDR3 region: CASSIDREGRHSYEQYF. CDR3 nucleotides: TGTGCCAGTAGTATAGATCGGGAGGGACGACACTCCTACGAGCAGTACTTC.

This clonotype was counted ten times or more. The chain joins TRBV2 to TRBJ2-4; D is unresolved. The V and J ends lost 2 bases and 4 bases respectively, with 12 bases between them. CDR1 and CDR2 from the germline V gene are SNHLY and FYNNEI. The CDR3 spans 15 residues. The CDR3 loop reads CASSESLGFKNIQYF. DNA for the CDR3: TGTGCCAGCAGTGAATCCTTGGGGTTTAAAAACATTCAGTACTTC.

V is TRBV21-1 and J is TRBJ2-7; TRBD1, the D gene given by the table, was not confirmed from the DNA. TRBV21-1 is a pseudogene. The CDR3 sequence is 15 residues long. Written as DNA, the CDR3 is TGTGCCAGCAGCACCCCGGGACAGGGGGCGTACGAGCAGTACTTC. Translation: CASSTPGQGAYEQYF.

This clonotype was detected only a few times. The V gene is TRBV6-5, the J gene TRBJ2-7; D gene ambiguous. V dropped 2 bases and J dropped 9 bases, with 17 bases sitting between them. The CDR3 length is 14 residues. Germline V CDR1 and CDR2: MNHEY, SVGAGI. The CDR3 sequence: CASSYRSGIGVQYF. CDR3 sequence (DNA): TGTGCCAGCAGTTACCGCTCCGGAATTGGCGTGCAGTACTTC.